The T cell receptor (beta chain) under discussion was sequenced for a study of T cells in Graves' hyperthyroidism and ophthalmopathy (dated by TCRdb to 2018 to 2020). As for the study more broadly: Peripheral blood samples were taken at the time of initial diagnosis, prior to any treatment. TCR Vbeta CDR3 sequencing of 140 or so peripheral blood samples (43 ophthalmopathy, some 75 hyperthyroidism and approximately 17 progressor patients) is reported in the paper. Prospective prediction of ophthalmopathy was tested in an independent validation cohort consisting of about 20 hyperthyroidism patients and some 15 patients who later progressed to ophthalmopathy. A discovery cohort of about a hundred patients, 43 with Graves' ophthalmopathy and more than 55 with stable Graves' hyperthyroidism, was used to find distinguishing TCR V-J signatures. The approximately 100 discovery patients were divided at random into training and test sets in a 7:3 ratio. The study also compared thyroid tissue and blood T-cell repertoires from over 5 Graves' hyperthyroidism patients. After sampling, hyperthyroidism patients received methimazole starting at 30 mg daily, and ophthalmopathy patients received high-dose intravenous methylprednisolone. Here is what the overall study found, with its caveats: Most expanded thyroid clonotypes (frequency above 0.001) were also detected in blood, suggesting blood repertoires may reflect thyroid immune responses. Sample size was not statistically predetermined, and investigators were not blinded to group allocation. In validation, progression to ophthalmopathy was predicted by the model with 65% to 71% sensitivity and roughly 76% specificity, a median of 6.5 months before onset. In cross-validation, a model built on a 13 V-J signature told ophthalmopathy apart from stable hyperthyroidism with roughly 87% sensitivity and around 81% specificity, and in testing the same model reached 80%/75%.

V is cut back by 3 bases and J by 4 bases, with 3 bases in the junction unmatched. Counted from cysteine to phenylalanine, this CDR3 has 13 amino acids. Just CDR3 DNA is preserved here, 39 bases in frame from base 1. In the germline V gene, CDR1 corresponds to SGDLS and CDR2 to YYNGEE. A patient counted as having stable Graves' hyperthyroidism if no progression to ophthalmopathy occurred over 18 months of follow-up. Hyperthyroidism patients were newly diagnosed, with disease duration under 2 months, and aged 18 to 65 years. Any patient with an uncontrolled infection, another autoimmune disease, pregnancy or lactation was excluded. Diagnoses relied on clinical symptoms, serum thyroxine and TRAb, thyroid ultrasound and orbital computed tomography. Ficoll-Paque density gradient centrifugation was used to isolate PBMCs from approximately 11 ml of fresh peripheral blood. Total RNA was extracted with Trizol reagent, and quality was checked on an Agilent 2100 Bioanalyzer.

The sample holds one count of this clonotype. The antigen it recognizes is unknown. Base qualities are not recorded, but no much larger clone differs from it by a single base. One read gives only weak evidence. The TCR beta CDR3 regions were amplified from the RNA transcripts. A first-round RT-PCR of the TCR CDR3 used the HTBI primer set with the Qiagen OneStep RT-PCR kit. Libraries were constructed in a second round of multiplex PCR, after which size selection and purification were carried out. Sequencing of the libraries was done on an Illumina HiSeq2000 using paired-end 100 bp reads. The original methods were these. SOAPnuke was used to process the raw data, with reads discarded if the reads contained adapters or uncalled bases, had a mean Phred below 15, or lacked an exact constant-primer or identifier match. High-quality paired reads were merged using COPE v1.2.5, and each unique nucleotide sequence was defined as a clonotype. Clonotypes were aligned to IMGT TRBV, TRBD and TRBJ reference segments using MiTCR v1.1. Analysis was restricted to V-J combinations with a frequency above 0.0001, which covered about 99% of repertoires. A TCS score was defined as the ratio between F50 (clonal expansion) and ExV (chaos), using BLOSUM62-based TCRdist between CDR3 peptides within each V-J. Welch's t-statistics and random forest reduced several hundred V-J features to under 15, which were used in a naive Bayes classifier (R e1071). The raw public data were reprocessed by TCRdb itself: fastp quality trimming at Q25, MiXCR clonotype calling, in-frame beta chains only. Rows merge per CDR3 protein into single entries with the most common DNA and genes. The V and J calls were not made by the authors but by TCRdb's processing. This sample gives a few hundred thousand distinct CDR3 sequences in total; 21% of them show up just once. The ten largest clones capture over 40% of the sample.

The origin of this receptor is a woman between 45 and 60 years old with Graves' hyperthyroidism. The chain uses TRBV9 and TRBJ1-2; TRBD1 fits 7 bases in the junction. Sequenced input: blood. The CDR3 reads as follows: CASSGGQLYGYTF. The nucleotides read TGTGCCAGCAGCGGGGGACAGCTCTATGGCTACACCTTC.